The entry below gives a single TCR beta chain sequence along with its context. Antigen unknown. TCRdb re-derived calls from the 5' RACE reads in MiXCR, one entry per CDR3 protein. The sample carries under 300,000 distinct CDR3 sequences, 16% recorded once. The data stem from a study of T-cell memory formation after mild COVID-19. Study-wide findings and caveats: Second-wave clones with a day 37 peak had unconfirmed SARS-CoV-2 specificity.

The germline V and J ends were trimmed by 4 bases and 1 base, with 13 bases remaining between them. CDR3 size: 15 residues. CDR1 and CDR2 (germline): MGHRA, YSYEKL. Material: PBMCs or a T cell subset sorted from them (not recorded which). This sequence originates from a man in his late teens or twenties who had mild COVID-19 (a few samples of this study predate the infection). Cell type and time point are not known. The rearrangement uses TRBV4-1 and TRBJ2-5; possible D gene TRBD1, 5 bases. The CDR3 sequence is CASSPRGGPQETQYF. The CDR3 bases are TGCGCCAGCAGCCCTAGGGGCGGACCCCAAGAGACCCAGTACTTC.